The clone carrying this TCR beta chain was seen a few times. Assay used: immunoSEQ multiplex PCR; TCRdb lists only in-frame clones, some missing. The data contain under 20,000 clones, about 85% of them singletons. There are 18 residues in the CDR3. Per germline, CDR1 ENHRY and CDR2 SYGVKD. The J segment lost 3 bases and the V segment lost 4 bases, leaving 14 bases of the junction unmatched. These data originate in a study of T cells in localized non-small cell lung cancer. The V gene is TRBV10-3, the J gene TRBJ2-3, with 9 bases matching TRBD1. This specimen consisted of peripheral blood, obtained before any cancer treatment. The clonotype was recovered from a male donor at least 60 years old with stage I lung adenocarcinoma. Here the CDR3 reads CAISARQLLDRGTDTQYF. CDR3 bases: TGTGCCATCAGTGCCCGTCAATTATTAGACAGGGGGACAGATACGCAGTATTTT.